This entry lists 11 T cell receptor beta chains sequenced from one sample in a study of shared clonotypes between healthy human individuals. TCRdb's copy holds only in-frame clones and misses some; the assay was immunoSEQ multiplex PCR. The sample holds approximately 400,000 clones, 96% seen once. Sequenced input: memory CD8+ T cells sorted from blood. Subset meaning: CD45RO+ cells pooled with CCR7-negative TemRA cells. These receptors came from a man in his thirties or forties in good health.

This chain uses TRBV27 with TRBJ1-2; 10 nucleotides line up with TRBD1. Germline assignment: CDR1 MNHEY and CDR2 SMNVEV (reference sequence). The CDR3 loop spans 12 amino acids. V was pared by 4 bases and J by 8 bases, with 1 base of the junction left unmatched. CDR3 loop: CASSSTGGGYTF. The CDR3 bases are TGTGCCAGCAGTTCGACAGGGGGCGGCTACACCTTC.

In regard to this clone: An end of the junction differs from the germline gene, which may be a read error. The V gene is TRBV7-7, the J gene TRBJ1-1, with a tentative D call TRBD1 (5 bases). The germline V gene encodes CDR1 SSHAT and CDR2 FNYEAQ (reference sequence). The CDR3 spans 13 residues. The CDR3 protein is CASSLQVNTEAFF. The CDR3 DNA is TGTGCTAGCAGCTTACAGGTGAACACTGAAGCTTTCTTT.

This clone was picked up one time. This chain links TRBV28 with TRBJ2-4, with D perhaps TRBD1 (6 bases). Trimming stripped 6 bases from V and 9 bases from J, with 18 bases between. This CDR3 has 14 residues. Germline CDR1 and CDR2: MDHEN and SYDVKM. The CDR3 DNA reads TGTGCCAGCAGCTCCACTGACAGGACCGGCATTCAGTACTTC. Protein product: CASSSTDRTGIQYF. Using reference TRBV28 and TRBJ2-4 for the parts outside the CDR3, the full variable domain is DVKVTQSSRYLVKRTGEKVFLECVQDMDHENMFWYRQDPGLGLRLIYFSYDVKMKEKGDIPEGYSVSREKKERFSLILESASTNQTSMYLCASSSTDRTGIQYFGAGTRLSVL.

The chain couples TRBV6-5 to TRBJ2-2, with 10 bases lining up with TRBD1. This CDR3 spans 14 amino acids. With 6 bases clipped from V and 6 bases from J, the junction kept 4 bases outside the gene matches. In germline, CDR1 is MNHEY, CDR2 SVGAGI. CDR3 protein: CASSGQGGPGELFF. In DNA, the CDR3 is TGTGCCAGCAGCGGACAGGGGGGGCCCGGGGAGCTGTTTTTT.

The chain recombines TRBV30 with TRBJ1-2; D unresolved. The germline V and J ends were trimmed by 5 bases and 6 bases, with 13 bases remaining between them. Germline assignment: CDR1 GTSNPN and CDR2 SVGIG (reference sequence). The CDR3 consists of 12 residues. CDR3 DNA sequence: TGTGCCTGGGGTCGGACGGCTCATGGCTACACCTTC. Translated, it gives CAWGRTAHGYTF.

This rearrangement joins TRBV7-9 to TRBJ1-4, with D possibly being TRBD1 (6 bases). The CDR3 length is 16 residues. CDR1 is SEHNR, CDR2 FQNEAQ, per germline (reference sequence). V lost 0 bases, J lost 3 bases, and 11 bases lay in between. CDR3 sequence (DNA): TGTGCCAGCAGCTTAGCACCTCAGGGGCCTAATGAAAAACTGTTTTTT. Translating gives CASSLAPQGPNEKLFF.

This clone was seen only once. The rearrangement uses TRBV27 and TRBJ2-1; TRBD2 agrees at 8 bases. Looked up from germline, CDR1 is MNHEY and CDR2 is SMNVEV (reference sequence). The CDR3 is 15 amino acids. V lost 3 bases, J lost 2 bases, and 3 bases stayed unmatched. The CDR3 spells CASSLVAGPYNEQFF. CDR3 nucleotide sequence: TGTGCCAGCAGTTTGGTAGCGGGACCCTACAATGAGCAGTTCTTC.

The sample holds a few counts of this clone. Other DNA sequences in the same sample also yield this CDR3. In DNA, the CDR3 is TGTGCCAGTAGTATTGGGTTTAACACCGGGGAGCTGTTTTTT. It encodes CASSIGFNTGELFF. The chain combines TRBV19 with TRBJ2-2; D call uncertain. This CDR3 spans 14 amino acids. Trimming pared 3 bases from V and 2 bases from J, leaving 7 bases between. Germline assignment: CDR1 LNHDA and CDR2 SQIVND (reference sequence).

V usage is TRBV5-6 and J usage is TRBJ1-5; D unclear. This CDR3 comprises 14 residues. Looked up from germline, CDR1 is SGHDT and CDR2 is YYEEEE. Between the trimmed V and J ends, which lost 4 bases and 6 bases, there was a span of 14 bases. This CDR3 is CASSLSLGGQPQHF. The CDR3 DNA follows: TGTGCCAGCAGCCTTAGTTTAGGAGGTCAGCCCCAGCATTTT.

The chain is built from TRBV25-1 and TRBJ2-2, with 12 bases identical to TRBD2. V trimming: 6 bases; J trimming: 6 bases; junction bases outside the gene matches: 2. CDR1 MGHDK and CDR2 SYGVNS come from the germline V gene. This CDR3 is 14 amino acids long. This CDR3 is CASRLAGGAGELFF. DNA for the CDR3: TGTGCCAGCAGACTAGCGGGAGGAGCCGGGGAGCTGTTTTTT. The entire variable domain, with the rest obtained from reference TRBV25-1 and TRBJ2-2, is as follows: EADIYQTPRYLVIGTGKKITLECSQTMGHDKMYWYQQDPGMELHLIHYSYGVNSTEKGDLSSESTVSRIRTEHFPLTLESARPSHTSQYLCASRLAGGAGELFFGEGSRLTVL.

Comment on this clone: One end of the junction does not line up with germline, which may come from a read error. The chain joins TRBV19 to TRBJ1-5, with D tentatively TRBD1 (5 bases). Germline-derived CDR1 and CDR2 are LNHDA and SQIVND (reference sequence). The CDR3 is made up of 15 amino acids. The chain's CDR3 is CASSLDQGANQPQHF. The CDR3 nucleotides read TGTGCCAGTAGTCTAGATCAGGGCGCCAATCAGCCCCAGCATTTT.